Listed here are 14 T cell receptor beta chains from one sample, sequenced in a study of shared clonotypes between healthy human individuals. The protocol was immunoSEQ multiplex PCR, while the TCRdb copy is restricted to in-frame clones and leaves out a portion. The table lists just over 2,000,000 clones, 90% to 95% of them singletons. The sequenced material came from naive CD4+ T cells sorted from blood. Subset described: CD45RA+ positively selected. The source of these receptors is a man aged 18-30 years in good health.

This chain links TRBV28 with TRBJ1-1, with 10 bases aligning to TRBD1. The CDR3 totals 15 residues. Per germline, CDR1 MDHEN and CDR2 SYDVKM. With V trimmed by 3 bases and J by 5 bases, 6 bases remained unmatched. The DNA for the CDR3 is TGTGCCAGCAGTTTGGGGGACAGGGGAAGAACTGAAGCTTTCTTT. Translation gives CASSLGDRGRTEAFF. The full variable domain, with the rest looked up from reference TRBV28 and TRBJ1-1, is DVKVTQSSRYLVKRTGEKVFLECVQDMDHENMFWYRQDPGLGLRLIYFSYDVKMKEKGDIPEGYSVSREKKERFSLILESASTNQTSMYLCASSLGDRGRTEAFFGQGTRLTVV.

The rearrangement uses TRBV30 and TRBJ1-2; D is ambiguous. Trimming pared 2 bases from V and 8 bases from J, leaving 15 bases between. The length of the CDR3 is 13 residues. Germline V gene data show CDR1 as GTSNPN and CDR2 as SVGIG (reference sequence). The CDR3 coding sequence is TGTGCCTGGAGTCCGGACGCGCTGATGGGCTACACCTTC. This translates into CAWSPDALMGYTF.

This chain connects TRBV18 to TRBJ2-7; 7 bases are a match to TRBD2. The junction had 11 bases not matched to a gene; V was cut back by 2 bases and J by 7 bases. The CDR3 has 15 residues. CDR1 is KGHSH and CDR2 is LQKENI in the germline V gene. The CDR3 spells CASSPGTTHAVEQYF. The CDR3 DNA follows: TGTGCCAGCTCACCAGGGACTACCCACGCGGTGGAGCAGTACTTC.

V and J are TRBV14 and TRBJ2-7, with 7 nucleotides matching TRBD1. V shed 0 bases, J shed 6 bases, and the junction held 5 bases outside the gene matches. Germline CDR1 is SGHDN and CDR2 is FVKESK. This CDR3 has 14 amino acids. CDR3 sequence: CASSQDRDSSEQYF. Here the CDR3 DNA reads TGTGCCAGCAGCCAAGATCGGGACAGCTCCGAGCAGTACTTC.

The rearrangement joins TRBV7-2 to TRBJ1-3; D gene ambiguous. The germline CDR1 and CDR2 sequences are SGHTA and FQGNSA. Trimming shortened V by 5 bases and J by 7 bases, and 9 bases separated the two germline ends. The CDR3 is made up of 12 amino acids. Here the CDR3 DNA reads TGTGCCAGCAGCCCAGGTAGCAACACCATATATTTT. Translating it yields CASSPGSNTIYF.

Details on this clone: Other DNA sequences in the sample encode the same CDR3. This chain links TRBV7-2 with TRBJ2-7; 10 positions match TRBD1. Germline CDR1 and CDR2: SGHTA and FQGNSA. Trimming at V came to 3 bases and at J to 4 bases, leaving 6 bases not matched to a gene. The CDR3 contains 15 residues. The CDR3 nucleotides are TGTGCCAGCAGCTTGGGGTGGGACAGGGGATACGAGCAGTACTTC. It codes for CASSLGWDRGYEQYF.

The CDR3 sequence: CASRIRQGVSYEQYF. CDR3 sequence (DNA): TGTGCCAGCAGGATAAGACAGGGTGTCTCCTACGAGCAGTACTTC. The chain combines TRBV6-5 with TRBJ2-7, with 7 positions matching TRBD1. V was clipped by 6 bases and J by 0 bases; unmatched bases: 8. The CDR3 totals 15 residues. Germline V gives CDR1 MNHEY, CDR2 SVGAGI.

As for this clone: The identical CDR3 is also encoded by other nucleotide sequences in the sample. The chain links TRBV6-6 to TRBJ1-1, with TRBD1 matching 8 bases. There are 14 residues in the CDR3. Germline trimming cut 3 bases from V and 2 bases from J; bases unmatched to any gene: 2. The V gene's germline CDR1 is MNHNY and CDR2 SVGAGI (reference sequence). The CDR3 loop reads CASSYDRGNTEAFF. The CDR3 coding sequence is TGTGCCAGCAGTTATGACAGGGGAAACACTGAAGCTTTCTTT.

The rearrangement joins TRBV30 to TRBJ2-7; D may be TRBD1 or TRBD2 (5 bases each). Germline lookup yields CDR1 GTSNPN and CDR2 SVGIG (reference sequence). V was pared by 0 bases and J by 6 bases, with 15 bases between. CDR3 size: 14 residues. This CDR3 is CAWSVWGIFAEQYF. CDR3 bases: TGTGCCTGGAGTGTATGGGGGATCTTCGCCGAGCAGTACTTC. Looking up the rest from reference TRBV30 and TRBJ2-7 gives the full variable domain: SQTIHQWPATLVQPVGSPLSLECTVEGTSNPNLYWYRQAAGRGLQLLFYSVGIGQISSEVPQNLSASRPQDRQFILSSKKLLLSDSGFYLCAWSVWGIFAEQYFGPGTRLTVT.

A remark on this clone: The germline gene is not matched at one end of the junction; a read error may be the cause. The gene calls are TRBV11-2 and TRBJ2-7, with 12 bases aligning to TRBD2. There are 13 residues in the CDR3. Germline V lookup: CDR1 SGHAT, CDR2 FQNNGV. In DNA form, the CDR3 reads TGTGCCAGCAGTCGAATCCAACTAGCGGGAGGCAGCTTC. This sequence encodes CASSRIQLAGGSF.

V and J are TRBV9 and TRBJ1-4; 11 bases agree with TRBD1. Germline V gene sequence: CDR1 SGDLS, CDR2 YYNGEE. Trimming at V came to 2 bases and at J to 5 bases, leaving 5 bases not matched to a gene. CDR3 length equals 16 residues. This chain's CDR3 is CASSVGWTGGNEKLFF. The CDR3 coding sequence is TGTGCCAGCAGCGTCGGATGGACAGGGGGCAATGAAAAACTGTTTTTT.

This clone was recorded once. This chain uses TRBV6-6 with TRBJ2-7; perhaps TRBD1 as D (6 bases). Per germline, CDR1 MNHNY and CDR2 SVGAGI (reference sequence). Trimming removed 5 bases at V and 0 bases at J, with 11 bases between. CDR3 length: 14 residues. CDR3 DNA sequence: TGTGCCAGCAGTCGGACAGAGTTCTCCTACGAGCAGTACTTC. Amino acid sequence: CASSRTEFSYEQYF.

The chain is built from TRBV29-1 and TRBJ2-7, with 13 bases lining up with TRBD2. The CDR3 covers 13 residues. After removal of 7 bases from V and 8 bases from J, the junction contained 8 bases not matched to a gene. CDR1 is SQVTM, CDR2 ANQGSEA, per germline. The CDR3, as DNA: TGCAGCGCCCTACTAGCGGGAGGGCCTCAGCAGTACTTC. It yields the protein CSALLAGGPQQYF.

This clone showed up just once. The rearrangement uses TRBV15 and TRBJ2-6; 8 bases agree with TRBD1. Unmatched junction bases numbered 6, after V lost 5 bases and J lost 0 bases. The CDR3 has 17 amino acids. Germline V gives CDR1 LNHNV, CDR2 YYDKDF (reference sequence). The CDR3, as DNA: TGTGCCACCAGCCCCAGGGACAGGTCCTCTGGGGCCAACGTCCTGACTTTC. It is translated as CATSPRDRSSGANVLTF.